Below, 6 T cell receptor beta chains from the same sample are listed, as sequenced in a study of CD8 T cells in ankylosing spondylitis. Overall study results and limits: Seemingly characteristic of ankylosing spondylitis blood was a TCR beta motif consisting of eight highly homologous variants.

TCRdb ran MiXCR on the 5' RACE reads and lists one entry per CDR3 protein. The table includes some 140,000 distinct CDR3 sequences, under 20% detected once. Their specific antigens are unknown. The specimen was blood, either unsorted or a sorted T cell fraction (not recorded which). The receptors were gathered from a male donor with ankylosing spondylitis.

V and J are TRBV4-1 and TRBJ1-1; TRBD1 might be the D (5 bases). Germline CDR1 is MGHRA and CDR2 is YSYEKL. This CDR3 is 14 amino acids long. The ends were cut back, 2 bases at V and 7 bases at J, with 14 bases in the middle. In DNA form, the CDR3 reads TGCGCCAGCAGCCAACCCGGGACCGAGATTGAAGCTTTCTTT. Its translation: CASSQPGTEIEAFF.

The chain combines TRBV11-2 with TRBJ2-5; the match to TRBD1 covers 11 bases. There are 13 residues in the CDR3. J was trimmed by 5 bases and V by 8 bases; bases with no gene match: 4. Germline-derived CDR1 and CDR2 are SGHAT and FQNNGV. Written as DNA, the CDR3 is TGTGCCAGCGGGACAGGGGGTTTTGAGACCCAGTACTTC. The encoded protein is CASGTGGFETQYF.

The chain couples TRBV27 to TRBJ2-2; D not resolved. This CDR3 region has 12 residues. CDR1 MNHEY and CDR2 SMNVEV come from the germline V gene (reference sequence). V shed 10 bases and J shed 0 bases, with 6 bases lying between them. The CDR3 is CATTANTGELFF. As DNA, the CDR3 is TGTGCCACCACGGCGAACACCGGGGAGCTGTTTTTT.

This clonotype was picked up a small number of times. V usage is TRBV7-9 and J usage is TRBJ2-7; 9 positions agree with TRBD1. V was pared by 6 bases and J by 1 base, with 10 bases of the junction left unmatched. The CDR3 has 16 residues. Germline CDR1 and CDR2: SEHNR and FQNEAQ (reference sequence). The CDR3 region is CASSLGGQGISYEQYF. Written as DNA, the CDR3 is TGTGCCAGCAGTCTAGGTGGACAGGGGATTTCCTACGAGCAGTACTTC.

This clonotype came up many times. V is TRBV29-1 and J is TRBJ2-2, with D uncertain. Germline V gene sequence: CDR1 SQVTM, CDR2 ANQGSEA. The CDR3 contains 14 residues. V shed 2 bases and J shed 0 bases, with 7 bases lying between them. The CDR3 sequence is CSVELGTNTGELFF. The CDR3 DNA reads TGCAGCGTTGAACTTGGAACGAACACCGGGGAGCTGTTTTTT.

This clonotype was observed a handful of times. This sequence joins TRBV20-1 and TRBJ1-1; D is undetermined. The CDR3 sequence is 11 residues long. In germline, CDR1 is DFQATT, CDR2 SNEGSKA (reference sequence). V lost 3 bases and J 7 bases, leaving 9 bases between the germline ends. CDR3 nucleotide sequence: TGCAGTGCTAGTGCCGGAGGTGAAGCTTTCTTT. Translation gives CSASAGGEAFF.